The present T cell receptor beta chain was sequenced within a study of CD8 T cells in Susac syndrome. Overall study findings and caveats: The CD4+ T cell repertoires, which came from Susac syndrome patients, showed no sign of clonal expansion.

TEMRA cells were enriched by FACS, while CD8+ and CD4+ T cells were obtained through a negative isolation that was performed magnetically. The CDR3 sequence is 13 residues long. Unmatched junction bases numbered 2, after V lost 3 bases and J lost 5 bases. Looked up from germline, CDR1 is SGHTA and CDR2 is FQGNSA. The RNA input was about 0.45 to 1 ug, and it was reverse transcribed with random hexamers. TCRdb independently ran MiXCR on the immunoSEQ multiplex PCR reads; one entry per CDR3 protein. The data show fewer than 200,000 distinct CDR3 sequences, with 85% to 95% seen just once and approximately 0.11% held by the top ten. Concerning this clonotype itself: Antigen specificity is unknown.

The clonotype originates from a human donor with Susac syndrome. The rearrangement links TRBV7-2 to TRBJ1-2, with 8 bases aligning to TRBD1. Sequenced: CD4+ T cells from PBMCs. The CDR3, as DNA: TGTGCCAGCAGCTTGACAGGGGCGTATGGCTACACCTTC. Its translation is CASSLTGAYGYTF.